The clone carrying this T cell receptor (beta chain) counts as medium-sized. The data belong to a study of T cell changes during pregnancy in multiple sclerosis. Clones were sequenced by immunoSEQ multiplex PCR, and TCRdb holds only the in-frame ones, with some missing. The data show around 15,000 clones, with about four fifths seen just once and 9% to 10% held by the top ten. Trimming cost V 4 bases and J 3 bases; bases outside gene matches: 6. The CDR3 spans 14 residues. Germline loops: CDR1 LNHDA, CDR2 SQIVND (reference sequence). The source is a female donor in good health, enrolled as a control in a pregnancy study. The chain links TRBV19 to TRBJ2-7; 7 bases fit TRBD2. The input for sequencing was CD8+ T cells from peripheral blood mononuclear cells, taken in the second trimester of pregnancy. CDR3 in amino acids: CASSNGGSHYEQYF. The CDR3 nucleotides are TGTGCCAGTAGTAACGGGGGGTCCCACTACGAGCAGTACTTC.